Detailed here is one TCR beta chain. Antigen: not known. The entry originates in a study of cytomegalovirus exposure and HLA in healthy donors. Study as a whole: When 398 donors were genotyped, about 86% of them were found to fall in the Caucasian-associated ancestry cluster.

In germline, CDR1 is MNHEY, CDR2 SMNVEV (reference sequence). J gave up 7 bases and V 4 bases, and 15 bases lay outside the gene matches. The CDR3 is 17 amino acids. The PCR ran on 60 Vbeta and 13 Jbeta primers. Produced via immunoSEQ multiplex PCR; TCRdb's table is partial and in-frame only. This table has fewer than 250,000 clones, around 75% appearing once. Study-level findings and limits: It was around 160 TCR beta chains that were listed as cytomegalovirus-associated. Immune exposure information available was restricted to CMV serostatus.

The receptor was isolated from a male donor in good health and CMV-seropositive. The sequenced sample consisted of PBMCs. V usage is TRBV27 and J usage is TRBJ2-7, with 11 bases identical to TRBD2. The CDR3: CASSSAIAGGAREEQYF. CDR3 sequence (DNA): TGTGCCAGCAGTTCCGCGATAGCGGGGGGGGCTCGGGAAGAGCAGTACTTC.